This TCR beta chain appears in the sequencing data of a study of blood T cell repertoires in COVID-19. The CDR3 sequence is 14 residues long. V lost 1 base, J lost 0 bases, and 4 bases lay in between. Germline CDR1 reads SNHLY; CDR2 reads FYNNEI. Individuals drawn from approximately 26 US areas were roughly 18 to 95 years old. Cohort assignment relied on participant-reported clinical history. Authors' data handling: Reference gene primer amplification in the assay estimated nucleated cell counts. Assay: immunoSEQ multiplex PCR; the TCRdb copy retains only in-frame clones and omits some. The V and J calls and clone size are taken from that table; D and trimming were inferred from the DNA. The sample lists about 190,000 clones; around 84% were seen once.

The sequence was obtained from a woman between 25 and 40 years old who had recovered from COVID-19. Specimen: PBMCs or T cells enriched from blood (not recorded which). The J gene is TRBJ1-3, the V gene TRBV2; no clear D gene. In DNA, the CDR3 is TGTGCCAGCAGTGAAGGACACTCTGGAAACACCATATATTTT. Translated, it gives CASSEGHSGNTIYF.